This TCR beta chain came from a study of OX40 agonist ivuxolimab in advanced cancers. Looking at the study overall: The patients' treatment was ivuxolimab, an agonistic anti-OX40 (CD134) antibody. Partial responses, seen in three patients, involved one hepatocellular carcinoma and two cutaneous melanomas. Study-wide results and caveats: On average, CD8+ T cells had more expanded clones than CD4+.

V lost 5 bases and J lost 8; bases outside the gene matches: 13. Germline-derived CDR1 and CDR2 are MNHEY and SMNVEV (reference sequence). The CDR3 extends over 15 amino acids. A note on this clone: Its antigen is still unknown.

The method was immunoSEQ multiplex PCR; TCRdb's version includes in-frame clones alone and lacks a portion of them. The table lists about 78,000 clones, around nine tenths of them singletons. On cycle 4 day 1 and cycle 7 day 1, as well as at baseline, blood was sampled. This clonotype originated in an adult with an advanced solid tumor such as melanoma, head and neck, liver or kidney cancer. The sequencing here drew on CD4+ or CD8+ T cells sorted from blood, taken in a trial of the OX40 agonist ivuxolimab. J is TRBJ1-2 and V is TRBV27; 8 bases agree with TRBD1. The CDR3 loop reads CASSRTARGLGGYTF. In nucleotides, the CDR3 is TGTGCCAGCAGTCGGACGGCCAGGGGGCTAGGGGGCTACACCTTC.